Listed below are T cell receptor beta chains from one sample, sequenced in a study of identical twins. One entry per CDR3 protein, called by TCRdb with MiXCR from the 5' RACE reads. The repertoire holds roughly 250,000 distinct CDR3 sequences, with around 7% as singletons. A further study also used this sample, focusing on yellow fever vaccine responses in identical twins.

The sample taken for sequencing was memory (CD45RO+) T cells sorted from blood. The source of these receptors is a woman aged 18-35 years in good health. CDR3s include the opening cysteine and the closing phenylalanine or tryptophan. The D gene is left open where the match is weak. Size is stated for part of the rows, as once, few or many counts, or as a class when the clone is expanded.

D: -
size: many
V: TRBV6-4
J: TRBJ2-3
CDR3: CASSDTNTDTQYF
DNA: TGTGCCAGCAGTGACACTAACACAGATACGCAGTATTTT

D: -
size: -
V: TRBV3-1
J: TRBJ2-1
CDR3: CASSQGGWALTPYEQFF
DNA: TGTGCCTCCAGCCAAGGGGGGTGGGCACTTACCCCCTACGAGCAGTTCTTC

D: TRBD1
size: -
V: TRBV28
J: TRBJ2-7
CDR3: CASSLPDRELEQYF
DNA: TGTGCCAGCAGTTTACCGGACAGGGAGCTCGAGCAGTACTTC

D: -
size: few
V: TRBV29-1
J: TRBJ1-1
CDR3: CSAVAFDPVNTEAFF
DNA: TGCAGCGCCGTTGCTTTTGACCCGGTAAACACTGAAGCTTTCTTT

D: -
size: -
V: TRBV2
J: TRBJ1-2
CDR3: CASSYMARGYTF
DNA: TGTGCCAGCAGTTATATGGCCCGCGGCTACACCTTC

D: -
size: many
V: TRBV13
J: TRBJ2-2
CDR3: CVTGTWNTGELFF
DNA: TGTGTAACCGGGACATGGAACACCGGGGAGCTGTTTTTT

D: -
size: few
V: TRBV10-3
J: TRBJ1-3
CDR3: CAIEGSGNTIYF
DNA: TGTGCCATCGAGGGTTCCGGAAACACCATATATTTT

D: -
size: few
V: TRBV28
J: TRBJ1-5
CDR3: CASNPAGYSNQPQHF
DNA: TGTGCCAGCAACCCCGCGGGATATAGCAATCAGCCCCAGCATTTT

D: TRBD1
size: many
V: TRBV12-3/TRBV12-4
J: TRBJ1-1
CDR3: CASNGGQWTEAFF
DNA: TGTGCCAGCAATGGGGGACAGTGGACTGAAGCTTTCTTT

D: -
size: few
V: TRBV10-2
J: TRBJ2-3
CDR3: CASMGSTDTQYF
DNA: TGCGCCAGCATGGGGAGCACAGATACGCAGTATTTT

D: -
size: -
V: TRBV2
J: TRBJ2-5
CDR3: CASRQEEETQYF
DNA: TGTGCCAGCAGACAGGAGGAAGAGACCCAGTACTTC

D: TRBD1
size: many
V: TRBV12-3/TRBV12-4
J: TRBJ2-3
CDR3: CASTLEQGITDTQYF
DNA: TGTGCCAGCACTCTCGAACAGGGGATCACAGATACGCAGTATTTT

D: TRBD2
size: few
V: TRBV6-4
J: TRBJ2-3
CDR3: CASSDSGRGDTDTQYF
DNA: TGTGCCAGCAGTGACTCCGGGCGGGGGGACACAGATACGCAGTATTTT

D: TRBD2
size: many
V: TRBV6-5
J: TRBJ2-5
CDR3: CASSYPTSGSETQYF
DNA: TGTGCCAGCAGTTACCCGACTAGCGGGAGTGAGACCCAGTACTTC

D: TRBD1
size: -
V: TRBV20-1
J: TRBJ2-1
CDR3: CSAKDIGQGDHEQFF
DNA: TGCAGTGCTAAAGATATCGGACAGGGCGATCATGAGCAGTTCTTC

D: TRBD2
size: -
V: TRBV5-1
J: TRBJ2-1
CDR3: CASSLGESFYGGSGNEQFF
DNA: TGCGCCAGCAGCTTGGGGGAATCATTTTATGGCGGGAGTGGGAATGAGCAGTTCTTC

D: -
size: many
V: TRBV5-1
J: TRBJ2-5
CDR3: CASSSYLGGQETQYF
DNA: TGCGCCAGCAGCTCCTACCTCGGGGGACAAGAGACCCAGTACTTC

D: TRBD1
size: many
V: TRBV12-3/TRBV12-4
J: TRBJ1-1
CDR3: CASSLGWGQGNTEAFF
DNA: TGTGCCAGCAGTTTAGGGTGGGGACAGGGGAACACTGAAGCTTTCTTT

D: TRBD2
size: many
V: TRBV24-1
J: TRBJ2-1
CDR3: CATSDPGLAGGEQFF
DNA: TGTGCCACCAGTGATCCCGGACTAGCGGGAGGGGAGCAGTTCTTC

D: TRBD1
size: few
V: TRBV7-9
J: TRBJ1-1
CDR3: CASSLFGTTGEGTEAFF
DNA: TGTGCCAGCAGCTTATTTGGGACAACAGGGGAGGGCACTGAAGCTTTCTTT

D: -
size: -
V: TRBV7-3
J: TRBJ2-3
CDR3: CASRHRGGTDTQYF
DNA: TGTGCCAGCAGACACAGGGGGGGGACAGATACGCAGTATTTT

D: -
size: -
V: TRBV7-9
J: TRBJ2-5
CDR3: CASSPNLGGGETQYF
DNA: TGTGCCAGCAGCCCCAATTTGGGGGGAGGAGAGACCCAGTACTTC

D: -
size: -
V: TRBV12-3/TRBV12-4
J: TRBJ2-2
CDR3: CASAGVTGELFF
DNA: TGTGCCAGCGCTGGGGTCACCGGGGAGCTGTTTTTT